A single sample gave rise to the 27 T cell receptor beta chains below, sequenced in a study of T cell responses to AZD1222 COVID-19 vaccine. Assay: immunoSEQ multiplex PCR; the TCRdb copy retains only in-frame clones and omits some. The sample has under 150,000 clones, 93% seen once. The sequencing here drew on peripheral blood, taken on day 0 of AZD1222 vaccination. These receptor sequences come from an adult in good health.

The CDR3 DNA sequence: TGTGCCATCCCTGACCAGGGCAATCAGCCCCAGCATTTT. Translation gives CAIPDQGNQPQHF. V and J are TRBV6-4 and TRBJ1-5; D is uncertain. Germline loops: CDR1 MRHNA, CDR2 SNTAGT. The length of the CDR3 is 13 residues. V was shortened by 10 bases and J by 2 bases, with 12 bases between the two germline ends.

The V and J genes are TRBV18 and TRBJ1-4; D may be TRBD1 (6 bases). The CDR3 has 16 amino acids. V lost 3 bases to trimming and J lost 12 bases, with 23 bases between them. Germline V gene sequence: CDR1 KGHSH, CDR2 LQKENI. This CDR3 reads CASSPWGLSRLDELFF. The CDR3 DNA reads TGTGCCAGCTCACCTTGGGGGCTGAGCAGGCTAGATGAACTGTTTTTT.

Comment on this clone: Other DNA sequences from this sample encode an identical CDR3 as well. The chain carries TRBV9 and TRBJ2-2; D unclear. From germline, CDR1 is SGDLS and CDR2 YYNGEE. Trimming cost V 0 bases and J 5 bases, with 5 bases left between them. The CDR3 is 13 amino acids. The CDR3 is CASSVVGTGELFF. DNA of the CDR3: TGTGCCAGCAGCGTAGTGGGAACCGGGGAGCTGTTTTTT.

The V gene is TRBV18, the J gene TRBJ1-2; D might be TRBD1 (5 bases). CDR3 length: 13 amino acids. From germline, CDR1 is KGHSH and CDR2 LQKENI. V dropped 4 bases and J dropped 2 bases, with 8 bases sitting between them. CDR3 coding DNA: TGTGCCAGCTCACAGACAGAGAACTATGGCTACACCTTC. The encoded protein is CASSQTENYGYTF.

The table lists this clone with a few counts. The V and J genes are TRBV19 and TRBJ2-1; weak D call: TRBD2 (5 bases). The CDR3 covers 15 residues. Germline V lookup: CDR1 LNHDA, CDR2 SQIVND (reference sequence). The V end lost 1 base, the J end lost 0 bases, and 7 bases lay between the germline ends. CDR3 sequence reads: CASSIGLHSYNEQFF. In DNA, the CDR3 is TGTGCCAGTAGTATAGGACTACACTCCTACAATGAGCAGTTCTTC.

The J gene is TRBJ2-6, the V gene TRBV7-2; 7 positions match TRBD1. The germline gives CDR1 SGHTA, CDR2 FQGNSA. The CDR3 extends over 14 amino acids. Trimming cost V 9 bases and J 2 bases; bases outside gene matches: 4. This CDR3 is CARKTGAGANVLTF. CDR3 nucleotide sequence: TGTGCCAGAAAAACAGGGGCTGGGGCCAACGTCCTGACTTTC.

The V call is TRBV4-3, the J call TRBJ1-2; TRBD1 is a possible D gene (6 bases). The CDR3 length is 14 residues. Germline CDR1 reads LGHNA; CDR2 reads YSLEER. The V gene lost 5 bases and the J gene lost 6 bases, with 16 bases spanning the gap. The CDR3 is CASSINTGAHGYTF. CDR3 in DNA: TGCGCCAGCAGCATAAACACGGGGGCGCATGGCTACACCTTC.

The chain recombines TRBV19 with TRBJ1-5; D call uncertain. With 2 bases removed from V and 4 bases from J, the gap between germline ends came to 6 bases. The CDR3 totals 13 residues. Per the germline V gene, CDR1 is LNHDA and CDR2 is SQIVND (reference sequence). CDR3 nucleotide sequence: TGTGCCAGTAGTATAATCGGGAATCAGCCCCAGCATTTT. Translation: CASSIIGNQPQHF. Supplemented by reference TRBV19 and TRBJ1-5, the full variable domain reads DGGITQSPKYLFRKEGQNVTLSCEQNLNHDAMYWYRQDPGQGLRLIYYSQIVNDFQKGDIAEGYSVSREKKESFPLTVTSAQKNPTAFYLCASSIIGNQPQHFGDGTRLSIL.

V gene TRBV5-1 combines with J gene TRBJ1-1; 10 bases are a match to TRBD1. The CDR3 extends over 16 amino acids. Looked up from germline, CDR1 is SGHRS and CDR2 is YFSETQ. The V gene end was trimmed by 1 base and the J gene end by 2 bases; junction bases not matched to a gene: 5. The DNA for the CDR3 is TGCGCCAGCAGCTTGTCCCGGGACAGGGGCAACACTGAAGCTTTCTTT. Translated, it gives CASSLSRDRGNTEAFF.

This clone was detected once. This chain links TRBV4-3 with TRBJ2-1; D may match TRBD1 or TRBD2 (6 bases each). The V gene lost 5 bases and the J gene lost 2 bases, with 22 bases spanning the gap. The CDR3 has 18 amino acids. Germline V gives CDR1 LGHNA, CDR2 YSLEER. The CDR3: CASSKGGIGRVTYNEQFF. The CDR3 DNA reads as TGCGCCAGCAGCAAAGGGGGGATTGGCAGGGTAACCTACAATGAGCAGTTCTTC.

This rearrangement joins TRBV12-3 or TRBV12-4 to TRBJ1-6, with D perhaps matching TRBD1 (5 bases). The CDR3 length is 13 residues. With 3 bases removed from V and 7 bases from J, the gap between germline ends came to 7 bases. The CDR3 reads CASSFKGNSPLHF. The CDR3, as DNA: TGTGCCAGCAGTTTTAAGGGGAATTCACCCCTCCACTTT.

The chain uses TRBV15 and TRBJ2-2; 8 bases are shared with TRBD2. The CDR3 runs to 15 residues. Germline V gene data show CDR1 as LNHNV and CDR2 as YYDKDF (reference sequence). J gave up 1 base and V 10 bases, and 8 bases lay outside the gene matches. Here the CDR3 reads CAIRGGTKNTGELFF. CDR3 DNA sequence: TGTGCCATCCGCGGGGGGACTAAGAACACCGGGGAGCTGTTTTTT. Filled out from reference TRBV15 and TRBJ2-2, the complete variable domain reads DAMVIQNPRYQVTQFGKPVTLSCSQTLNHNVMYWYQQKSSQAPKLLFHYYDKDFNNEADTPDNFQSRRPNTSFCFLDIRSPGLGDTAMYLCAIRGGTKNTGELFFGEGSRLTVL.

The CDR3 loop is CATLTGYTGELFF. The DNA for the CDR3 is TGTGCCACCCTGACAGGTTACACCGGGGAGCTGTTTTTT. The chain combines TRBV28 with TRBJ2-2, with D possibly TRBD1 on 6 matching bases. From germline, CDR1 is MDHEN and CDR2 SYDVKM. The CDR3 runs 13 residues. V shed 10 bases and J shed 3 bases, with 12 bases lying between them.

The genes are TRBV4-1 and TRBJ2-1; D gene ambiguous. V was clipped by 0 bases and J by 4 bases, with 16 bases between them. The CDR3 is made up of 17 amino acids. Germline values: CDR1 MGHRA, CDR2 YSYEKL. CDR3 nucleotide sequence: TGCGCCAGCAGCCAAGATGTCGACACGCCCCCATACAATGAGCAGTTCTTC. Amino acid sequence: CASSQDVDTPPYNEQFF.

This chain uses TRBV5-1 with TRBJ2-7; D call uncertain. Germline loops: CDR1 SGHRS, CDR2 YFSETQ. CDR3 length: 12 residues. V dropped 4 bases and J dropped 2 bases, with 7 bases sitting between them. The CDR3 DNA is TGCGCCAGCAGCCTAGGAGCCTACGAGCAGTACTTC. Protein product: CASSLGAYEQYF. Combining the CDR3 with reference TRBV5-1 and TRBJ2-7 gives the whole variable domain KAGVTQTPRYLIKTRGQQVTLSCSPISGHRSVSWYQQTPGQGLQFLFEYFSETQRNKGNFPGRFSGRQFSNSRSEMNVSTLELGDSALYLCASSLGAYEQYFGPGTRLTVT.

The rearrangement links TRBV27 to TRBJ2-1; tentatively, D is TRBD2 (5 bases). In germline, CDR1 is MNHEY, CDR2 SMNVEV (reference sequence). This CDR3 comprises 14 residues. The germline V and J ends were trimmed by 10 bases and 5 bases, with 18 bases remaining between them. The CDR3 protein is CATEKEAGDNEQFF. In DNA form, the CDR3 reads TGTGCCACGGAGAAGGAGGCAGGCGACAATGAGCAGTTCTTC.

The sample holds a few counts of this clone. The genes are TRBV11-2 and TRBJ1-4; D perhaps matches TRBD1 (6 bases). The V and J ends lost 4 bases and 4 bases respectively, with 16 bases between them. CDR1 is SGHAT, CDR2 FQNNGV, per germline. This CDR3 region has 16 residues. CDR3 coding DNA: TGTGCCAGCAGCTCGAACAGGGATCGAGTTAATGAAAAACTGTTTTTT. Translation: CASSSNRDRVNEKLFF.

There are a few counts of this clone. This rearrangement joins TRBV3-1 (or the pseudogene TRBV3-2) to TRBJ2-7; D unclear. There are 15 residues in the CDR3. Germline CDR1 reads LGHDT; CDR2 reads YNNKEL (reference sequence). V lost 4 bases to trimming and J lost 2 bases, with 15 bases between them. The CDR3 nucleotides are TGTGCCAGCAGCCTCTCTCAACTTGGCACCTACGAGCAGTACTTC. Translation gives CASSLSQLGTYEQYF.

CDR3 sequence (DNA): TGTGCCAGCAGCTTAGCTCAGGGAGCTGGAAACACCATATATTTT. This codes for CASSLAQGAGNTIYF. J is TRBJ1-3 and V is TRBV7-9; D is possibly TRBD1 (5 bases). This CDR3 spans 15 amino acids. Germline assignment: CDR1 SEHNR and CDR2 FQNEAQ (reference sequence). Trimming stripped 0 bases from V and 2 bases from J, with 8 bases between.

This clone appeared once. V and J are TRBV7-2 and TRBJ1-1; maybe TRBD1 (5 bases). The V gene lost 4 bases and the J gene lost 4 bases, with 13 bases spanning the gap. CDR1 is SGHTA, CDR2 FQGNSA, per germline. The CDR3 totals 14 residues. The CDR3 DNA follows: TGTGCCAGCAGCTCTAAGGCGGGGGGCACTGAAGCTTTCTTT. It is translated as CASSSKAGGTEAFF.

V is TRBV24-1 and J is TRBJ2-2, with D hard to call. Trimming pared 4 bases from V and 4 bases from J, leaving 12 bases between. The germline V gene encodes CDR1 KGHDR and CDR2 SFDVKD. The CDR3 has 15 residues. The CDR3 is CATSDTRKGTGELFF. The DNA of the CDR3 is TGTGCCACCAGTGACACGAGGAAGGGCACCGGGGAGCTGTTTTTT.

The chain uses TRBV27 and TRBJ2-5; D is ambiguous. The CDR3 is 12 residues long. Germline CDR1 reads MNHEY; CDR2 reads SMNVEV (reference sequence). Trimming shortened V by 8 bases and J by 4 bases, and 11 bases separated the two germline ends. Written as DNA, the CDR3 is TGTGCCAGCCGGTCCCCAGGAGAGACCCAGTACTTC. Amino acids: CASRSPGETQYF.

V gene TRBV7-9 combines with J gene TRBJ2-7; TRBD1 matches at 8 bases. The V segment lost 4 bases and the J segment 7 bases; nucleotides outside the gene matches: 9. The CDR3 totals 14 residues. The germline CDR1 and CDR2 sequences are SEHNR and FQNEAQ (reference sequence). CDR3 nucleotides: TGTGCCAGCAGCTCCACTGGACAGGGTGGTGAGCAGTACTTC. Protein sequence: CASSSTGQGGEQYF.

The chain has TRBV25-1 and TRBJ1-6; D uncertain. The ends were cut back, 9 bases at V and 0 bases at J, with 6 bases in the middle. The CDR3 covers 13 residues. Germline CDR1 is MGHDK and CDR2 is SYGVNS. CDR3 bases: TGTGCCAGTCAGACCTCCTATAATTCACCCCTCCACTTT. As protein: CASQTSYNSPLHF.

The table lists this clone with a count of one. The gene calls are TRBV5-5 and TRBJ1-5; D might be TRBD1 (5 bases). Between the trimmed V and J ends, which lost 4 bases and 9 bases, there was a span of 14 bases. CDR1 and CDR2 (germline): SGHKS, YYEKEE (reference sequence). This CDR3 region has 13 residues. CDR3 in DNA: TGTGCCAGCAGCCCACAGGACCACGGGCCCCAGCATTTT. Amino acid sequence: CASSPQDHGPQHF.

This clone has a single count. The chain has TRBV13 and TRBJ2-2, with TRBD1 matching over 9 bases. The CDR3 loop spans 15 amino acids. Trimming at V came to 3 bases and at J to 6 bases, leaving 5 bases not matched to a gene. The germline CDR1 and CDR2 sequences are PRHDT and FYEKMQ (reference sequence). The CDR3 bases are TGTGCCAGCAGCTTTGGACAGGGGAGGTCCGGGGAGCTGTTTTTT. Translation gives CASSFGQGRSGELFF.

V is TRBV18 and J is TRBJ1-2; no clear D gene. The V end lost 3 bases, the J end lost 5 bases, and 10 bases lay between the germline ends. Germline CDR1 and CDR2: KGHSH and LQKENI. The CDR3 extends over 13 amino acids. CDR3 bases: TGTGCCAGCTCACCCACGGCGGAATATGGCTACACCTTC. This translates into CASSPTAEYGYTF.